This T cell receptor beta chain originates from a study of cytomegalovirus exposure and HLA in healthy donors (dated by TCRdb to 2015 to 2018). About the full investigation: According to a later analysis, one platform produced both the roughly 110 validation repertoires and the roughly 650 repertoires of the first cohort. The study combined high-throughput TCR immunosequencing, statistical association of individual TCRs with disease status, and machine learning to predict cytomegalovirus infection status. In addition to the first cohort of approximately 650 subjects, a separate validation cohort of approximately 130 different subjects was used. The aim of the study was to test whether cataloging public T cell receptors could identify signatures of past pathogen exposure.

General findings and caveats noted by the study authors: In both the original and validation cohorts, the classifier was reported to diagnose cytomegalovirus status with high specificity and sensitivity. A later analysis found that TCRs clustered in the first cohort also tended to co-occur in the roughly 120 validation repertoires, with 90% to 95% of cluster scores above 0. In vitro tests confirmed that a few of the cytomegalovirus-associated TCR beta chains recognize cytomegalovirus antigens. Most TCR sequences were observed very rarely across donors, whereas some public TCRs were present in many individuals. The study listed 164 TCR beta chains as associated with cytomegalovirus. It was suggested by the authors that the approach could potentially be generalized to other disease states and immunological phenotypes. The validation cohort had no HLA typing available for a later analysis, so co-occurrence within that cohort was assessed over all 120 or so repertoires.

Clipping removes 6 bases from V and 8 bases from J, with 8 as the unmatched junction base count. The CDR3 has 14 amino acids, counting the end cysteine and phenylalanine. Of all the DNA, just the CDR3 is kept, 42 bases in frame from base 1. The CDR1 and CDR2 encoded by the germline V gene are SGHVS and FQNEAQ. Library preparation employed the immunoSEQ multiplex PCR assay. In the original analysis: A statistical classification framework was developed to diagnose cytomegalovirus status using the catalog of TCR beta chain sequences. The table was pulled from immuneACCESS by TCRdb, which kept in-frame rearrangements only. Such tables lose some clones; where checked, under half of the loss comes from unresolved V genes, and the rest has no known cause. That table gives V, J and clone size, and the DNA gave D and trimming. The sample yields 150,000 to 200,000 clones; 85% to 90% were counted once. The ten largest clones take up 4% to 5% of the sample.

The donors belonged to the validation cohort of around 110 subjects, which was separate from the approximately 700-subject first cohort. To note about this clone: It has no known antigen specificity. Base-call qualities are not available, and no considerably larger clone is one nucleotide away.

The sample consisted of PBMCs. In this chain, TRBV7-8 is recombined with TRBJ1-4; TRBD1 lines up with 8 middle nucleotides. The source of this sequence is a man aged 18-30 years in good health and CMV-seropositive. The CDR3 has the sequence CASSTGTGEEKLFF. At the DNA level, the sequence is TGTGCCAGCAGTACCGGGACAGGAGAAGAAAAACTGTTTTTT.